The 21 T cell receptor beta chains presented below share a single source sample, sequenced in a study of control samples from healthy donors and cancer patients. The table came from immunoSEQ multiplex PCR; TCRdb's copy has only in-frame clones and leaves some out. The data contain about 120,000 clones, more than 80% of them singletons. Sequencing was done on a sample of PBMCs. The receptors shown here come from a woman aged 50 to 65 with colorectal cancer.

The rearrangement joins TRBV5-3 to TRBJ2-1; 9 bases fit TRBD2. TRBV5-3 is reported as an ORF; its role is uncertain. The CDR3 runs 18 residues. V gave up 0 bases and J gave up 4 bases; unmatched junction bases: 11. CDR3 region: CARSLVLLAGRRYNEQFF. Here the CDR3 DNA reads TGTGCCAGAAGCTTGGTCCTCCTAGCGGGACGTAGGTACAATGAGCAGTTCTTC.

The rearrangement uses TRBV7-6 and TRBJ1-2; D perhaps matches TRBD1 (6 bases). Germline values: CDR1 SGHVS, CDR2 FNYEAQ. With 0 bases removed from V and 2 bases from J, the gap between germline ends came to 10 bases. The CDR3 loop spans 15 amino acids. CDR3 loop: CASSLAVGGNYGYTF. Written as DNA, the CDR3 is TGTGCCAGCAGCTTAGCCGTAGGGGGAAACTATGGCTACACCTTC.

This clone has a handful of counts. The chain is built from TRBV14 and TRBJ2-5, with 7 bases lining up with TRBD1. Germline CDR1 is SGHDN and CDR2 is FVKESK. V shed 4 bases and J 2 bases; nucleotides not matched to a gene: 10. This CDR3 is 16 amino acids long. CDR3 sequence: CASSPYRGLSQETQYF. The CDR3 nucleotides read TGTGCCAGCAGCCCCTACAGGGGCCTCTCACAAGAGACCCAGTACTTC.

The chain has TRBV18 and TRBJ2-4; TRBD2 is a possible D gene (5 bases). Germline CDR1 reads KGHSH; CDR2 reads LQKENI. This CDR3 has 13 residues. Between the trimmed V and J ends, which lost 7 bases and 3 bases, there was a span of 10 bases. Here the CDR3 reads CASLTGGKNIQYF. The CDR3 DNA reads TGTGCCAGCTTGACCGGAGGCAAAAACATTCAGTACTTC.

V is TRBV10-3 and J is TRBJ2-6; 9 bases map to TRBD2. This CDR3 comprises 17 residues. The ends lost 3 bases at V and 0 bases at J; junction bases unmatched: 3. In germline, CDR1 is ENHRY, CDR2 SYGVKD. CDR3 region: CAISETRGGSGANVLTF. The CDR3 bases are TGTGCCATCAGTGAAACGCGGGGGGGCTCTGGGGCCAACGTCCTGACTTTC.

The J gene is TRBJ2-6, the V gene TRBV3-1 (or the pseudogene TRBV3-2); 7 bases agree with TRBD1. Trimming took 1 base from V and 2 from J; bases not matched to a gene: 8. Germline V gene lookup returns CDR1 LGHDT and CDR2 YNNKEL (reference sequence). The CDR3 is 18 amino acids. The CDR3 DNA is TGTGCCAGCAGCCAAGTAAGGCAGGGGGACCCTGGGGCCAACGTCCTGACTTTC. Translating it yields CASSQVRQGDPGANVLTF.

The chain employs TRBV2 and TRBJ2-7, with D perhaps TRBD2 (7 bases). V shed 1 base and J shed 6 bases, with 16 bases lying between them. This CDR3 contains 15 residues. The V gene's germline CDR1 is SNHLY and CDR2 FYNNEI. The CDR3 DNA is TGTGCCAGCAGTGAAGGCGGGGGCTTTGTCTCCGAGCAGTACTTC. This encodes CASSEGGGFVSEQYF.

The rearrangement uses TRBV20-1 and TRBJ1-2, with TRBD1 as a possible D gene (6 bases). The germline CDR1 and CDR2 sequences are DFQATT and SNEGSKA (reference sequence). With 3 bases removed from V and 8 bases from J, the gap between germline ends came to 13 bases. This CDR3 region has 12 residues. The CDR3 region is CSASRGEGGYTF. The CDR3 DNA follows: TGCAGTGCTAGTAGGGGGGAGGGCGGCTACACCTTC.

This clone was counted between two and nine times. In DNA form, the CDR3 reads TGTGCCTGGATGGCACTGAGCTCCTATAATTCACCCCTCCACTTT. Amino acids: CAWMALSSYNSPLHF. The V call is TRBV30, the J call TRBJ1-6, with D unclear. The CDR3 is 15 amino acids. V was clipped by 4 bases and J by 0 bases, with 10 bases between them. The germline V gene has CDR1 GTSNPN and CDR2 SVGIG (reference sequence). The full variable domain, completed using reference TRBV30 and TRBJ1-6, is SQTIHQWPATLVQPVGSPLSLECTVEGTSNPNLYWYRQAAGRGLQLLFYSVGIGQISSEVPQNLSASRPQDRQFILSSKKLLLSDSGFYLCAWMALSSYNSPLHFGNGTRLTVT.

The V call is TRBV19, the J call TRBJ1-4; D not resolved. This CDR3 is built from 14 residues. Germline V gene sequence: CDR1 LNHDA, CDR2 SQIVND (reference sequence). V lost 7 bases, J lost 1 base, and 10 bases lay in between. The CDR3 loop reads CASNSRGTNEKLFF. The DNA for the CDR3 is TGTGCCAGTAACTCCCGGGGAACTAATGAAAAACTGTTTTTT.

The chain uses TRBV27 and TRBJ2-7; possible D gene TRBD1, 5 bases. The CDR3 consists of 14 residues. The germline CDR1 and CDR2 sequences are MNHEY and SMNVEV (reference sequence). The V end lost 6 bases, the J end lost 5 bases, and 17 bases lay between the germline ends. The CDR3 is CASSPVGSGNEQYF. The CDR3 region has the DNA TGTGCCAGCAGCCCAGTGGGGTCAGGGAACGAGCAGTACTTC.

The chain carries TRBV30 and TRBJ1-4; D is possibly TRBD1 (5 bases). V lost 2 bases and J lost 8, with 18 bases in between. Germline CDR1 reads GTSNPN; CDR2 reads SVGIG (reference sequence). This CDR3 is built from 15 residues. The CDR3 nucleotides are TGTGCCTGGAGTCCCCTGGCAGGGAGTAGAGAAAAACTGTTTTTT. This gives the protein CAWSPLAGSREKLFF.

V is TRBV30 and J is TRBJ2-1, with 10 nucleotides matching TRBD1. CDR1 GTSNPN and CDR2 SVGIG come from the germline V gene (reference sequence). The CDR3 is 14 residues long. J gave up 6 bases and V 5 bases, and 7 bases lay outside the gene matches. The CDR3 DNA sequence: TGTGCCTGGGGGGGACAGGGGTTTGCCAATGAGCAGTTCTTC. Translating it yields CAWGGQGFANEQFF.

The gene calls are TRBV7-2 and TRBJ2-2, with a tentative D call TRBD1 (5 bases). Germline lookup yields CDR1 SGHTA and CDR2 FQGNSA. V lost 5 bases to trimming and J lost 6 bases, with 22 bases between them. The CDR3 contains 17 residues. The CDR3 DNA is TGTGCCAGCAGCCCTAGGGGCCTGCCCCTCCTGGCCGGGGAGCTGTTTTTT. Protein product: CASSPRGLPLLAGELFF.

The gene calls are TRBV6-5 and TRBJ2-1; D gene ambiguous. Germline assignment: CDR1 MNHEY and CDR2 SVGAGI. Between the trimmed V and J ends, which lost 2 bases and 6 bases, there was a span of 17 bases. This CDR3 region has 16 residues. The CDR3 bases are TGTGCCAGCAGTTACGGGCAGGCCTCCTCTATCAATGAGCAGTTCTTC. As protein: CASSYGQASSINEQFF.

The chain carries TRBV6-1 and TRBJ1-5; 7 nucleotides align to TRBD1. The V gene's germline CDR1 is MNHNS and CDR2 SASEGT. This CDR3 comprises 14 residues. The V segment lost 3 bases and the J segment 3 bases; nucleotides outside the gene matches: 2. CDR3 in DNA: TGTGCCAGCAGTGACAGGGGGTACAATCAGCCCCAGCATTTT. Its translation is CASSDRGYNQPQHF.

The J gene is TRBJ2-5, the V gene TRBV3-1 (or the pseudogene TRBV3-2); perhaps TRBD1 as D (6 bases). CDR3 length: 12 amino acids. Germline-derived CDR1 and CDR2 are LGHDT and YNNKEL (reference sequence). The V end lost 6 bases, the J end lost 4 bases, and 9 bases lay between the germline ends. The CDR3 here is CASRQGAETQYF. For the CDR3, the DNA is TGTGCCAGCAGACAGGGTGCAGAGACCCAGTACTTC.

This chain joins TRBV19 and TRBJ1-2, with TRBD1 matching over 8 bases. The CDR3 runs 16 residues. CDR1 and CDR2 (germline): LNHDA, SQIVND (reference sequence). J lost 8 bases, V lost 3 bases, and 14 bases had no gene match. CDR3 in amino acids: CASSMSGALTGEGYTF. CDR3 nucleotide sequence: TGTGCCAGTAGTATGTCGGGGGCCCTGACAGGGGAAGGCTACACCTTC.

The rearrangement links TRBV18 to TRBJ1-3; D unclear. The CDR3 spans 16 residues. The V and J ends lost 3 bases and 2 bases respectively, with 14 bases between them. Looked up from germline, CDR1 is KGHSH and CDR2 is LQKENI. This CDR3 is CASSPSKRGTGNTIYF. CDR3 coding DNA: TGTGCCAGCTCACCCTCAAAACGGGGTACTGGAAACACCATATATTTT. The variable domain in full, with the rest retrieved from reference TRBV18 and TRBJ1-3, is NAGVMQNPRHLVRRRGQEARLRCSPMKGHSHVYWYRQLPEEGLKFMVYLQKENIIDESGMPKERFSAEFPKEGPSILRIQQVVRGDSAAYFCASSPSKRGTGNTIYFGEGSWLTVV.

The chain has TRBV5-1 and TRBJ1-6; D remains ambiguous. V shed 4 bases and J shed 10 bases, with 15 bases lying between them. The CDR3 is 14 residues long. Germline V gives CDR1 SGHRS, CDR2 YFSETQ. The CDR3, as DNA: TGCGCCAGCAGCCCCGGTAGTAAGGACTCACCCCTCCACTTT. This encodes CASSPGSKDSPLHF. Full variable domain (outside the CDR3, taken from reference TRBV5-1 and TRBJ1-6): KAGVTQTPRYLIKTRGQQVTLSCSPISGHRSVSWYQQTPGQGLQFLFEYFSETQRNKGNFPGRFSGRQFSNSRSEMNVSTLELGDSALYLCASSPGSKDSPLHFGNGTRLTVT.

The V and J genes are TRBV5-1 and TRBJ2-5; no definite D call. CDR3 length: 12 residues. The germline CDR1 and CDR2 sequences are SGHRS and YFSETQ. The V and J ends lost 2 bases and 5 bases respectively, with 7 bases between them. CDR3 nucleotide sequence: TGCGCCAGCAGCTTTTCTGAGGAGACCCAGTACTTC. Translated, it gives CASSFSEETQYF.